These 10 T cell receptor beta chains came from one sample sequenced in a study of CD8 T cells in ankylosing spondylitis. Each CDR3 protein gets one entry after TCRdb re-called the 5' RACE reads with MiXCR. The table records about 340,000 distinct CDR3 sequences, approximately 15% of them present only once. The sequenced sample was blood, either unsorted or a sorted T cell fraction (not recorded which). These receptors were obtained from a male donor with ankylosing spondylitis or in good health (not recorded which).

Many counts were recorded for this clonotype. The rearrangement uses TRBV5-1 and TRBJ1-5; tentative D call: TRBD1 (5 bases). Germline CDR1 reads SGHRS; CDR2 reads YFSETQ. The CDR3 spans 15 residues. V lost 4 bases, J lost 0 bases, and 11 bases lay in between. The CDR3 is CASSPSQDSNQPQHF. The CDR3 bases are TGCGCCAGCAGCCCCTCACAGGATAGCAATCAGCCCCAGCATTTT.

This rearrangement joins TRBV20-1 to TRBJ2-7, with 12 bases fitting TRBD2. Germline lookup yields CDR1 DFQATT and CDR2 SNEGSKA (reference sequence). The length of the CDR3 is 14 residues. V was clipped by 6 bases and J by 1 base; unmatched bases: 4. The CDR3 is CSALLAGGSYEQYF. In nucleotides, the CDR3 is TGCAGTGCGCTACTAGCGGGAGGTTCCTACGAGCAGTACTTC.

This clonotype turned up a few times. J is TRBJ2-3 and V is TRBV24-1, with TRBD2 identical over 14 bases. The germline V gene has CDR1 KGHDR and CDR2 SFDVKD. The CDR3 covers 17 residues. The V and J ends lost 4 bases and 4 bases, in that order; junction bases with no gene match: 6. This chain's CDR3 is CATSDPGTSGGADTQYF. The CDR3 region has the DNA TGTGCCACCAGTGACCCCGGGACTAGCGGGGGCGCAGATACGCAGTATTTT.

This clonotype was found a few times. The chain's CDR3 is CASVAGRNGKETQYF. The DNA of the CDR3 is TGTGCTAGTGTGGCTGGACGGAACGGTAAAGAGACCCAGTACTTC. The rearrangement joins TRBV12-5 to TRBJ2-5, with D unresolved. The germline V and J ends were trimmed by 7 bases and 3 bases, with 18 bases remaining between them. This CDR3 comprises 15 residues. Germline CDR1 and CDR2: LGHNT and FRNRAP.

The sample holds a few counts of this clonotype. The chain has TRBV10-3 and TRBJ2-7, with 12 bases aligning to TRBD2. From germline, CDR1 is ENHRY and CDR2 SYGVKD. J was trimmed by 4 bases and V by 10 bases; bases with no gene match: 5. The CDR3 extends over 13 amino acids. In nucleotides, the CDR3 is TGTGCCACCCGGGGGACTAGCGGGTACGAGCAGTACTTC. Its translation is CATRGTSGYEQYF.

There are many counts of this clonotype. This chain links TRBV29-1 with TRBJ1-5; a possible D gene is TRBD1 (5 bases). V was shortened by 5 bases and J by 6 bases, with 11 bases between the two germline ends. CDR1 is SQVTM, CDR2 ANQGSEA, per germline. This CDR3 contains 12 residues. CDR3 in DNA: TGCAGCGTTTCCAGGGCGGGTCAGCCCCAGCATTTT. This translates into CSVSRAGQPQHF. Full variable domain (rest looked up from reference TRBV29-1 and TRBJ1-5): SAVISQKPSRDICQRGTSLTIQCQVDSQVTMMFWYRQQPGQSLTLIATANQGSEATYESGFVIDKFPISRPNLTFSTLTVSNMSPEDSSIYLCSVSRAGQPQHFGDGTRLSIL.

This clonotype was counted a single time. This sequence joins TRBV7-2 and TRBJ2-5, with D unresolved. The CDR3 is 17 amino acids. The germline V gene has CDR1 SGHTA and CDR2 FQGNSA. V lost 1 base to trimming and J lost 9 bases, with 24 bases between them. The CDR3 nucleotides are TGTGCCAGCAGCTTAGTGGTTGGGTGGGGTGATATTGGGCCCCAGTACTTC. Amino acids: CASSLVVGWGDIGPQYF.

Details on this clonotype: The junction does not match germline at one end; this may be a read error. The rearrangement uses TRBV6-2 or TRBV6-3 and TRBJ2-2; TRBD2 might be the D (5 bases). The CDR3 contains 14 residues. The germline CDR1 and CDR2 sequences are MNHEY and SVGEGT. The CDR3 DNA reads TGTTCCAGCAGGATTACACGGGGCACCGGGGAGCTGTTTTTT. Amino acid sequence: CSSRITRGTGELFF.

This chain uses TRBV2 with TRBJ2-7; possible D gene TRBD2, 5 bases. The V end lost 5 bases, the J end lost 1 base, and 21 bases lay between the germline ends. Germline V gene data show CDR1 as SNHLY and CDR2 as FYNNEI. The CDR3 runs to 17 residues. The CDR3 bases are TGTGCCAGCAGTCCCGGGGTAGGGCGGCCTAATTCCTACGAGCAGTACTTC. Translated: CASSPGVGRPNSYEQYF.

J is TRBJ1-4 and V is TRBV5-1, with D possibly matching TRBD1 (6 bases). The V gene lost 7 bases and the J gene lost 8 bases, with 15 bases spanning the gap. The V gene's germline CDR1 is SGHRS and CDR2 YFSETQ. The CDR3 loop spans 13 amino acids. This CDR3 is CASSRAGVEKLFF. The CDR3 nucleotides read TGCGCCAGCTCCCGGGCAGGGGTAGAAAAACTGTTTTTT.